The present T cell receptor beta chain was sequenced within a study of CD8 T cells in ankylosing spondylitis. TCRdb passed the 5' RACE reads through MiXCR, listing each CDR3 protein once. The sample records 230,000 or so distinct CDR3 sequences, 24% being singletons. Study-wide results and limits: Blood from ankylosing spondylitis patients appeared to carry a characteristic eight-variant TCR beta motif. Disease-associated clones were CD8+ and fairly uncommon in peripheral blood. Matched ankylosing spondylitis synovial fluid reportedly contained a significantly enriched population of disease-linked clones.

About this clonotype: Its antigen is not known.

Unmatched junction bases numbered 8, after V lost 0 bases and J lost 5 bases. The germline CDR1 and CDR2 sequences are MNHEY and SVGAGI. CDR3 length: 17 amino acids. This chain links TRBV6-5 with TRBJ2-5; 11 bases line up with TRBD2. The sequence came from a male donor with ankylosing spondylitis or in good health (not recorded which). The sequenced material came from blood, either unsorted or a sorted T cell fraction (not recorded which). The CDR3 bases are TGTGCCAGCAGTTACTCAGTAGCGGGGGGGCCTGGTGAGACCCAGTACTTC. Protein product: CASSYSVAGGPGETQYF.